Below, one T cell receptor beta chain is given with its context. What it binds is not known. This CDR3 has 14 amino acids. Trimming cost V 0 bases and J 7 bases, with 8 bases left between them. Germline assignment: CDR1 SGHKS and CDR2 YYEKEE (reference sequence). This specimen belongs to a study of response to subunit inactivated influenza vaccine. The study, taken as a whole, reports: The authors offered the suggestion that each seasonal influenza vaccination recruits few new T cells.

TCRdb re-derived calls from the RT-PCR reads in MiXCR, one entry per CDR3 protein. The sample has hundreds of thousands of distinct CDR3 sequences; approximately 14% are singletons. The source of this sequence is a man aged 45-60 years who received an inactivated influenza vaccine. Sequenced material: PBMCs from blood, taken 11 to 12 days after vaccination. This sequence joins TRBV5-5 and TRBJ1-6; D perhaps matches TRBD1 (6 bases). Written as DNA, the CDR3 is TGTGCCAGCAGCTTGGAGGGACAAAATTCACCCCTCCACTTT. Translation gives CASSLEGQNSPLHF. Full variable domain (missing parts from reference TRBV5-5 and TRBJ1-6): DAGVTQSPTHLIKTRGQQVTLRCSPISGHKSVSWYQQVLGQGPQFIFQYYEKEERGRGNFPDRFSARQFPNYSSELNVNALLLGDSALYLCASSLEGQNSPLHFGNGTRLTVT.